This T cell receptor (beta chain) came from a study of T cells in Graves' hyperthyroidism and ophthalmopathy. Study-wide points: Among clonotypes expanded in thyroid above 0.001, most were also found in blood. A 13 V-J signature model discriminated ophthalmopathy versus stable hyperthyroidism.

This clonotype showed up just once. Its antigen is currently unknown. A lack of ophthalmopathy progression within 18 months defined stable Graves' hyperthyroidism. Amplified TCR beta CDR3 regions derived from RNA transcripts. A set of HTBI primers served as the primers for a first-round RT-PCR of the TCR CDR3. MiXCR, applied by TCRdb to the multiplex PCR reads, yields one record per CDR3 protein. The sample includes 750,000 to 900,000 distinct CDR3 sequences, roughly 40% of them seen just once. Trimming at V came to 4 bases and at J to 5 bases, leaving 7 bases not matched to a gene. This CDR3 is built from 15 residues. Germline V gives CDR1 SGDLS, CDR2 YYNGEE.

V usage is TRBV9 and J usage is TRBJ2-5; 11 nucleotides agree with TRBD1. Material: blood. The sequence was collected from a man aged 18-30 years with Graves' hyperthyroidism. The CDR3 protein is CASSSQGTGGETQYF. CDR3 nucleotides: TGTGCCAGCAGCTCCCAAGGGACAGGGGGGGAGACCCAGTACTTC.